The next 23 T cell receptor beta chains were all read from a single sample in a study of identical twins. Each CDR3 protein is one row after TCRdb ran MiXCR on the 5' RACE reads. Seen here are about 240,000 distinct CDR3 sequences, approximately 6.8% observed once, and the top ten hold roughly 5%. The data were also submitted as part of a second study, on yellow fever vaccine responses in identical twins.

Sequenced material: CD8+ T cells sorted from blood. Source of these receptors: a woman aged 18-29 years in good health.

This chain links TRBV15 with TRBJ1-5; D is unclear. There are 16 residues in the CDR3. The germline V gene has CDR1 LNHNV and CDR2 YYDKDF (reference sequence). V was shortened by 0 bases and J by 0 bases, with 9 bases between the two germline ends. The CDR3 nucleotides are TGTGCCACCAGCAGAGATCACGGAGGTAGCAATCAGCCCCAGCATTTT. This sequence encodes CATSRDHGGSNQPQHF. Drawing the rest from reference TRBV15 and TRBJ1-5, the complete variable domain is DAMVIQNPRYQVTQFGKPVTLSCSQTLNHNVMYWYQQKSSQAPKLLFHYYDKDFNNEADTPDNFQSRRPNTSFCFLDIRSPGLGDTAMYLCATSRDHGGSNQPQHFGDGTRLSIL.

The CDR3 bases are TGTGCCAGCTCACCGGACGGTGGGGATACGCAGTATTTT. It codes for CASSPDGGDTQYF. This chain links TRBV18 with TRBJ2-3; D not resolved. The CDR3 runs to 13 residues. Germline V gene sequence: CDR1 KGHSH, CDR2 LQKENI. Trimming took 3 bases from V and 6 from J, leaving 10 bases between them.

V usage is TRBV27 and J usage is TRBJ2-7; 8 bases match TRBD1. J lost 2 bases, V lost 2 bases, and 5 bases had no gene match. This CDR3 spans 15 amino acids. In germline, CDR1 is MNHEY, CDR2 SMNVEV (reference sequence). The CDR3 sequence: CASSLLQGDPYEQYF. In DNA form, the CDR3 reads TGTGCCAGCAGTTTACTACAGGGGGACCCCTACGAGCAGTACTTC.

This clonotype showed up many times. V and J are TRBV12-3 or TRBV12-4 and TRBJ2-7; 8 nucleotides agree with TRBD1. V shed 3 bases and J 6 bases; nucleotides not matched to a gene: 1. The CDR3 length is 12 residues. The CDR3 is CASSFDRGEQYV. CDR3 nucleotide sequence: TGTGCCAGCAGTTTCGACAGGGGCGAGCAGTACGTC.

In its sample, this clonotype was seen a few times. The J gene is TRBJ2-7, the V gene TRBV7-8, with D tentatively TRBD2 (6 bases). The V end lost 0 bases, the J end lost 0 bases, and 12 bases lay between the germline ends. Germline-derived CDR1 and CDR2 are SGHVS and FQNEAQ. The CDR3 is made up of 16 amino acids. The CDR3 here is CASSLAVLADSYEQYV. The CDR3 bases are TGTGCCAGCAGCTTAGCAGTACTAGCAGACTCCTACGAGCAGTACGTC.

This clonotype has more than one count but fewer than ten. V and J are TRBV28 and TRBJ2-1; D is unresolved. Germline values: CDR1 MDHEN, CDR2 SYDVKM. The CDR3 has 16 amino acids. The V gene lost 2 bases and the J gene lost 1 base, with 12 bases spanning the gap. The CDR3 sequence is CASSLAPERSYNEQFF. For the CDR3, the DNA is TGTGCCAGCAGTTTAGCGCCGGAGAGGTCCTACAATGAGCAGTTCTTC.

In its sample, this clonotype was seen a few times. As DNA, the CDR3 is TGTGCCAGCAGTGCCTGGGACAGCGCTAACTATGGCTACACCTTC. Its protein product is CASSAWDSANYGYTF. The chain couples TRBV2 to TRBJ1-2; 7 bases map to TRBD1. The CDR3 loop spans 15 amino acids. Germline CDR1 is SNHLY and CDR2 is FYNNEI. V dropped 4 bases and J dropped 0; count of bases not matched to a gene: 5.

The rearrangement links TRBV9 to TRBJ2-2, with 12 bases that match TRBD2. V trimming: 0 bases; J trimming: 0 bases; junction bases outside the gene matches: 9. CDR3 length equals 20 residues. Per germline, CDR1 SGDLS and CDR2 YYNGEE. The CDR3 loop is CASSVGPSLAGGPNTGELFF. CDR3 DNA: TGTGCCAGCAGCGTAGGCCCCTCACTAGCGGGAGGACCGAACACCGGGGAGCTGTTTTTT.

The chain combines TRBV15 with TRBJ1-3, with D unresolved. There are 17 residues in the CDR3. Trimming pared 1 base from V and 0 bases from J, leaving 13 bases between. The germline CDR1 and CDR2 sequences are LNHNV and YYDKDF (reference sequence). The CDR3 region is CATSRGFADNSGNTIYF. The DNA of the CDR3 is TGTGCCACCAGCAGAGGGTTCGCAGACAACTCTGGAAACACCATATATTTT.

This clonotype was seen ten or more times. CDR3 sequence (DNA): TGCGCCAGCAGTCCTCCTCTGCGTTTGCCCTACAATGAGCAGTTCTTC. Encoded protein: CASSPPLRLPYNEQFF. The rearrangement links TRBV5-1 to TRBJ2-1; D gene uncertain. The CDR3 length is 16 residues. In germline, CDR1 is SGHRS, CDR2 YFSETQ. V lost 5 bases to trimming and J lost 2 bases, with 17 bases between them.

The CDR3 nucleotides are TGTGCCAGCACCGGACGGGGATCAGCTTTCTTT. This translates into CASTGRGSAFF. The V and J genes are TRBV2 and TRBJ1-1; unclear D gene. V was trimmed by 7 bases and J by 10 bases, leaving 13 bases between them. This CDR3 is built from 11 residues. CDR1 is SNHLY, CDR2 FYNNEI, per germline. Using reference TRBV2 and TRBJ1-1 for the parts outside the CDR3, the full variable domain is EPEVTQTPSHQVTQMGQEVILRCVPISNHLYFYWYRQILGQKVEFLVSFYNNEISEKSEIFDDQFSVERPDGSNFTLKIRSTKLEDSAMYFCASTGRGSAFFGQGTRLTVV.

This clonotype was recorded many times. The chain has TRBV7-9 and TRBJ2-7; no definite D call. CDR1 and CDR2 from the germline V gene are SEHNR and FQNEAQ (reference sequence). There are 13 residues in the CDR3. Trimming left V 6 bases short and J 2 bases short, with 11 bases between. CDR3 nucleotide sequence: TGTGCCAGCAGTCGCGAAGGTACCTACGAGCAGTACTTC. It encodes CASSREGTYEQYF.

The chain carries TRBV3-1 and TRBJ2-1, with D possibly being TRBD1 or TRBD2 (5 bases each). Trimming took 5 bases from V and 7 from J, leaving 18 bases between them. The CDR3 totals 15 residues. The germline V gene encodes CDR1 LGHDT and CDR2 YNNKEL (reference sequence). The CDR3 loop reads CASSSTGDVGNEQFF. As DNA, the CDR3 is TGTGCCAGCAGCTCAACCGGGGACGTTGGGAATGAGCAGTTCTTC.

This clonotype was detected a few times. The chain employs TRBV7-6 and TRBJ2-3; 8 bases are a match to TRBD1. The V gene end was trimmed by 5 bases and the J gene end by 1 base; junction bases not matched to a gene: 8. This CDR3 region has 16 residues. Germline V gene sequence: CDR1 SGHVS, CDR2 FNYEAQ. The CDR3 region is CASSLLDRAGTDTQYF. The CDR3, as DNA: TGTGCCAGCAGCCTACTGGACAGGGCTGGCACAGATACGCAGTATTTT.

This clonotype occurred a few times. The chain combines TRBV2 with TRBJ2-7; D perhaps matches TRBD1 (6 bases). Trimming left V 5 bases short and J 7 bases short, with 18 bases between. The length of the CDR3 is 14 residues. CDR1 is SNHLY and CDR2 is FYNNEI in the germline V gene. CDR3 DNA sequence: TGTGCCAGCAGTTCGACAGGTCCCATTATAGAGCAGTACGTC. It yields the protein CASSSTGPIIEQYV.

Ten or more counts support this clonotype. The V and J genes are TRBV12-3 or TRBV12-4 and TRBJ1-1; 7 nucleotides agree with TRBD1. The CDR3 totals 14 residues. Trimming cost V 5 bases and J 4 bases; bases outside gene matches: 7. CDR3 nucleotide sequence: TGTGCCAGCAGTACTAGAGGGACAGCCACTGAAGCTTTCTTT. The encoded protein is CASSTRGTATEAFF.

This clonotype was counted at least ten times. This sequence joins TRBV12-3 or TRBV12-4 and TRBJ1-4; 8 bases are a match to TRBD1. CDR3 length: 15 residues. V shed 5 bases and J 7 bases; nucleotides not matched to a gene: 9. CDR3 sequence reads: CASSPPGTGLEKLFF. For the CDR3, the DNA is TGTGCCAGCAGTCCTCCCGGGACAGGTCTTGAAAAACTGTTTTTT.

This clonotype was found a few times. The chain carries TRBV12-3 or TRBV12-4 and TRBJ2-1; TRBD2 is a possible D gene (5 bases). CDR3 size: 15 residues. V lost 5 bases and J 3 bases, leaving 14 bases between the germline ends. The CDR3 DNA reads as TGTGCCAGCAGTCCACCTGGAGAGGGCTACAATGAGCAGTTCTTC. Translation: CASSPPGEGYNEQFF.

The table lists this clonotype with a count of one. This sequence joins TRBV24-1 and TRBJ2-1; D may correspond to TRBD1 or TRBD2 (5 bases each). The germline V and J ends were trimmed by 5 bases and 7 bases, with 8 bases remaining between them. Germline CDR1 KGHDR, CDR2 SFDVKD. CDR3 size: 12 residues. CDR3 protein: CATSVRGNEQFF. CDR3 in DNA: TGTGCCACCAGTGTGAGGGGAAATGAGCAGTTCTTC.

This clonotype was detected ten times or more. The chain has TRBV29-1 and TRBJ1-1, with D possibly TRBD1 on 6 matching bases. Per the germline V gene, CDR1 is SQVTM and CDR2 is ANQGSEA. The CDR3 covers 12 residues. V lost 7 bases to trimming and J lost 0 bases, with 9 bases between them. CDR3 region: CSAHRVNTEAFF. As DNA, the CDR3 is TGCAGCGCTCACAGGGTGAACACTGAAGCTTTCTTT.

The table lists this clonotype with many counts. The chain employs TRBV5-1 and TRBJ2-3; D remains unclear. The CDR3 spans 13 residues. Germline V gene lookup returns CDR1 SGHRS and CDR2 YFSETQ. Trimming removed 0 bases from V and 2 bases from J, with 4 bases in between. The CDR3 here is CASSLDFTDTQYF. The CDR3 nucleotides read TGCGCCAGCAGCTTGGACTTCACAGATACGCAGTATTTT.

The J gene is TRBJ2-1, the V gene TRBV7-9; 11 bases map to TRBD2. The CDR3 spans 16 residues. Germline CDR1 SEHNR, CDR2 FQNEAQ (reference sequence). Germline trimming cut 5 bases from V and 4 bases from J; bases unmatched to any gene: 7. CDR3 amino acids: CASSATSGDQYNEQFF. The CDR3 DNA reads TGTGCCAGCAGCGCGACTAGCGGGGACCAATACAATGAGCAGTTCTTC.

This chain uses TRBV6-5 with TRBJ2-5; 11 bases align to TRBD2. V was clipped by 0 bases and J by 6 bases; unmatched bases: 3. Germline lookup yields CDR1 MNHEY and CDR2 SVGAGI. The CDR3 is 15 amino acids. CDR3 in amino acids: CASSYSTSGRQTQYF. CDR3 in DNA: TGTGCCAGCAGTTACTCCACTAGCGGGAGACAGACCCAGTACTTC.